The T cell receptor beta chain under discussion was sequenced for a study of blood T cell repertoires in COVID-19. Study in general: In each case, the material was cDNA or gDNA derived from T cells, B-cell-depleted T cells, or PBMCs.

Original data processing: Amplification with reference gene primers provided the estimates of nucleated cell counts. Clones were sequenced by immunoSEQ multiplex PCR, and TCRdb holds only the in-frame ones, with some missing. V, J and clone size reflect that table, while D and trimming were determined from the DNA. The sample has 95,000 to 150,000 clones; 88% are singletons. Trimming pared 4 bases from V and 4 bases from J, leaving 5 bases between. The germline V gene encodes CDR1 MNHEY and CDR2 SMNVEV (reference sequence). The CDR3 sequence is 13 residues long. The genes are TRBV27 and TRBJ1-6; D is unresolved. The sequenced material came from peripheral blood. This receptor was obtained from a woman aged 45-65 years with active or convalescent COVID-19. The CDR3 is CASSSGYNSPLHF. Written as DNA, the CDR3 is TGTGCCAGCAGTTCGGGTTATAATTCACCCCTCCACTTT.